Listed below are T cell receptor beta chains from one sample, sequenced in a study of blood T cell repertoires in COVID-19. Clones were read by immunoSEQ multiplex PCR, and TCRdb kept only the in-frame ones, dropping some. The sample lists fewer than 350,000 clones, approximately 90% occurring once. Sequencing was performed on peripheral blood. The source of these receptors is a man aged 25 to 40 with COVID-19, enrolled during active disease. Each CDR3 is given with its conserved first and last residue. D genes are given only for firm matches.

v_call,d_call,j_call,cdr3_aa
TRBV15,TRBD1,TRBJ1-2,CATSREGQGYGYTF
TRBV6-5,TRBD2,TRBJ2-4,CASSYSAGGLGNIQYF
TRBV18,.,TRBJ1-5,CASSPTGRGQPQHF
TRBV11-2,.,TRBJ2-2,CASSLPLSTGELFF
TRBV4-3,TRBD1,TRBJ1-2,CASSPKGAVGYTF
TRBV28,TRBD1,TRBJ1-1,CASSLRTGLNTEAFF
TRBV13,TRBD2,TRBJ2-1,CASSSRTSGSSYNEQFF
TRBV5-6,.,TRBJ2-1,CASSSGLGSYNEQFF
TRBV5-6,TRBD1,TRBJ1-1,CASSEAGTGEIDTEAFF
TRBV19,.,TRBJ1-4,CASSIQGPNEKLFF
TRBV6-6,.,TRBJ2-7,CASSYGAGQSYEQYF
TRBV7-9,TRBD2,TRBJ2-1,CASSLGVAGGAQFF
TRBV4-3,.,TRBJ2-5,CASSQDTGLDQETQYF
TRBV7-9,.,TRBJ2-7,CASRPPGGRSDEQYF
TRBV7-3,TRBD1,TRBJ2-1,CASSLGTAAGDEQFF
TRBV27,.,TRBJ2-2,CASTPSGAGDTGELFF
TRBV9,.,TRBJ1-6,CASSAAQGSYNSPLHF
TRBV6-5,TRBD1,TRBJ2-7,CASSYRTGGSYEQYF
TRBV3-1/TRBV3-2,TRBD1,TRBJ1-6,CASSQVPTTTGVVPLHF
TRBV4-3,TRBD2,TRBJ2-2,CASSQVGLASGELFF
TRBV7-2,TRBD1,TRBJ1-2,CASSLAQGDGYTF
TRBV5-1,TRBD2,TRBJ2-5,CASSFGTSGSKETQYF
TRBV5-1,.,TRBJ2-1,CASSSVEEGEQFF
TRBV7-9,TRBD1,TRBJ1-1,CASSFGQGWTEAFF
TRBV5-3,TRBD1,TRBJ1-3,CARSLETTGEKSVTGNTIYF
TRBV7-9,TRBD1,TRBJ1-2,CASSPGQGAYGYTF
TRBV5-1,TRBD1,TRBJ2-6,CASTPGGTNVLTF
TRBV5-6,.,TRBJ1-2,CASRPGTTGSNYGYTF
TRBV19,TRBD1,TRBJ1-1,CASTGGYTEAFF
TRBV5-4,TRBD1,TRBJ2-7,CASSPPGQGSYEQYF
TRBV7-9,.,TRBJ1-1,CASSLVLMNTEAFF
TRBV7-9,TRBD1,TRBJ1-2,CASSAPDRGNGYTF
TRBV29-1,.,TRBJ2-7,CSVAAGRGSSSYEQYF
TRBV7-3,.,TRBJ2-3,CASSSDSASTDTQYF
TRBV10-3,TRBD1,TRBJ2-5,CAISSPTGGDETQYF
TRBV5-1,.,TRBJ2-3,CASKLDAGPDTQYF
TRBV29-1,TRBD1,TRBJ2-6,CSVEEKGAGGANVLTF
TRBV20-1,.,TRBJ2-1,CSARDRPEQFF
TRBV5-1,TRBD2,TRBJ2-7,CASSNSGGAYEQYF
TRBV10-3,TRBD1,TRBJ1-5,CAISTGSMASNQPQHF
TRBV19,TRBD2,TRBJ2-1,CASSIWTSGDDEQFF
TRBV5-5,.,TRBJ1-4,CASSFLGAEEKLFF
TRBV7-3,.,TRBJ2-3,CASSLTSSADTQYF
TRBV7-3,TRBD2,TRBJ2-7,CASSPRGRGGEQYF
TRBV3-1/TRBV3-2,TRBD1,TRBJ1-2,CASSPPGQGAAYGYTF
TRBV24-1,TRBD1,TRBJ1-5,CATSDGGQGLNQPQHF
TRBV11-2,TRBD1,TRBJ1-5,CASSLVQGVQPQHF
TRBV18,TRBD1,TRBJ2-7,CASSPETGSYEQYF